The 21 T cell receptor beta chains presented below share a single source sample, sequenced in a study of cytomegalovirus exposure and HLA in healthy donors. Researchers ran the PCR with 60 Vbeta and 13 Jbeta primers. Using immunoSEQ multiplex PCR, the repertoire was profiled, and TCRdb retains in-frame clones only, with some absent. The table has some 110,000 clones, around 75% seen once; the top ten hold about 4.4%. Input material: PBMCs. The origin of the receptors is a man in his fifties or sixties in good health and CMV-seropositive.

This clone was seen just once. The J gene is TRBJ2-2, the V gene TRBV2; 9 positions match TRBD1. This CDR3 is 16 amino acids long. V shed 2 bases, J shed 1 base, and the junction held 2 bases outside the gene matches. The germline V gene has CDR1 SNHLY and CDR2 FYNNEI. CDR3 region: CASSEQGQGNTGELFF. The CDR3 region has the DNA TGTGCCAGCAGTGAACAGGGACAGGGGAACACCGGGGAGCTGTTTTTT.

This clone has only one observation. The chain uses TRBV7-9 and TRBJ2-3; no clear D gene. The V end was cut by 5 bases, the J end by 0 bases, with 6 bases between. From germline, CDR1 is SEHNR and CDR2 FQNEAQ (reference sequence). This CDR3 is built from 13 residues. The CDR3 sequence is CASSPLSTDTQYF. For the CDR3, the DNA is TGTGCCAGCAGCCCGCTAAGCACAGATACGCAGTATTTT.

The chain has TRBV2 and TRBJ2-5; the match to TRBD2 covers 7 bases. Germline CDR1 and CDR2: SNHLY and FYNNEI. V was pared by 1 base and J by 3 bases, with 8 bases of the junction left unmatched. The CDR3 length is 16 residues. The chain's CDR3 is CASSEGRGLTKETQYF. CDR3 DNA: TGTGCCAGCAGTGAAGGTCGGGGACTAACGAAAGAGACCCAGTACTTC.

The chain combines TRBV28 with TRBJ1-1; no clear D. The germline gives CDR1 MDHEN, CDR2 SYDVKM. The germline V and J ends were trimmed by 5 bases and 11 bases, with 15 bases remaining between them. The CDR3 length is 12 residues. CDR3 nucleotides: TGTGCCAGCAGTCGGCTCTTCGGGGTGGCTTTCTTT. This encodes CASSRLFGVAFF. Together with reference TRBV28 and TRBJ1-1, the CDR3 gives the full variable domain: DVKVTQSSRYLVKRTGEKVFLECVQDMDHENMFWYRQDPGLGLRLIYFSYDVKMKEKGDIPEGYSVSREKKERFSLILESASTNQTSMYLCASSRLFGVAFFGQGTRLTVV.

This chain links TRBV5-1 with TRBJ2-7, with D possibly matching TRBD1 (6 bases). Germline V gene sequence: CDR1 SGHRS, CDR2 YFSETQ. V lost 0 bases and J 13 bases, leaving 17 bases between the germline ends. CDR3 length: 13 residues. The CDR3 coding sequence is TGCGCCAGCAGCTTGGACGGACAGTACGAGGAATACTTC. This encodes CASSLDGQYEEYF.

CDR3 sequence reads: CASSGEAQETQYF. Here the CDR3 DNA reads TGTGCCAGCAGTGGGGAGGCCCAAGAGACCCAGTACTTC. This rearrangement joins TRBV2 to TRBJ2-5; a possible D gene is TRBD2 (6 bases). CDR1 and CDR2 (germline): SNHLY, FYNNEI. This CDR3 spans 13 amino acids. With 4 bases removed from V and 1 base from J, the gap between germline ends came to 7 bases. The entire variable domain, with the rest obtained from reference TRBV2 and TRBJ2-5, is as follows: EPEVTQTPSHQVTQMGQEVILRCVPISNHLYFYWYRQILGQKVEFLVSFYNNEISEKSEIFDDQFSVERPDGSNFTLKIRSTKLEDSAMYFCASSGEAQETQYFGPGTRLLVL.

The chain couples TRBV5-4 to TRBJ2-7; 9 bases map to TRBD2. CDR3 size: 11 residues. V lost 6 bases and J lost 6; bases outside the gene matches: 1. CDR1 is SGHNT and CDR2 is YYREEE in the germline V gene (reference sequence). This chain's CDR3 is CASTAGGEQYF. The CDR3 DNA is TGTGCCAGCACAGCGGGGGGCGAGCAGTACTTC.

J is TRBJ1-6 and V is TRBV10-3; 7 nucleotides line up with TRBD1. Per the germline V gene, CDR1 is ENHRY and CDR2 is SYGVKD. The CDR3 extends over 15 amino acids. V dropped 2 bases and J dropped 12; count of bases not matched to a gene: 10. The CDR3 loop reads CAISEGTGPGGPLHF. The CDR3 region has the DNA TGTGCCATCAGTGAGGGAACAGGGCCAGGGGGACCCCTCCACTTT.

The chain is built from TRBV5-1 and TRBJ2-5, with 11 bases aligning to TRBD2. Germline assignment: CDR1 SGHRS and CDR2 YFSETQ. The CDR3 spans 15 residues. Losses at the gene ends were 4 bases for V and 3 bases for J; bases not matched to a gene: 5. This chain's CDR3 is CASSLGTSGKETQYF. In DNA, the CDR3 is TGCGCCAGCAGCCTTGGGACTAGCGGAAAAGAGACCCAGTACTTC. Combining the CDR3 with reference TRBV5-1 and TRBJ2-5 gives the whole variable domain KAGVTQTPRYLIKTRGQQVTLSCSPISGHRSVSWYQQTPGQGLQFLFEYFSETQRNKGNFPGRFSGRQFSNSRSEMNVSTLELGDSALYLCASSLGTSGKETQYFGPGTRLLVL.

This clone was observed once. The genes are TRBV2 and TRBJ1-5, with a possible D match to TRBD1 (5 bases). The CDR3 spans 15 residues. Germline V gives CDR1 SNHLY, CDR2 FYNNEI. V shed 6 bases and J shed 3 bases, with 15 bases lying between them. The CDR3 DNA sequence: TGTGCCAGCAGGCCCCGACAGACTCTCAATCAGCCCCAGCATTTT. It translates to CASRPRQTLNQPQHF.

This clone appeared a few times. This chain connects TRBV5-1 to TRBJ1-4, with D maybe TRBD1 (5 bases). CDR1 is SGHRS, CDR2 YFSETQ, per germline. Deletions cut 6 bases from V and 4 bases from J, with 22 bases between. The CDR3 loop spans 17 amino acids. CDR3 in amino acids: CASKIGLSTAGNEKLFF. CDR3 nucleotides: TGCGCCAGCAAAATCGGGCTCTCGACAGCCGGTAATGAAAAACTGTTTTTT. The complete variable domain, with remaining parts taken from reference TRBV5-1 and TRBJ1-4, reads KAGVTQTPRYLIKTRGQQVTLSCSPISGHRSVSWYQQTPGQGLQFLFEYFSETQRNKGNFPGRFSGRQFSNSRSEMNVSTLELGDSALYLCASKIGLSTAGNEKLFFGSGTQLSVL.

This rearrangement joins TRBV15 to TRBJ2-3; 7 positions match TRBD2. This CDR3 has 14 amino acids. The V gene end was trimmed by 1 base and the J gene end by 6 bases; junction bases not matched to a gene: 4. The germline V gene encodes CDR1 LNHNV and CDR2 YYDKDF (reference sequence). The CDR3, as DNA: TGTGCCACCAGCAGAGGGGGGAGGGGCGATACGCAGTATTTT. Protein: CATSRGGRGDTQYF.

This clone was detected only a few times. The chain carries TRBV6-1 and TRBJ2-3, with 7 bases fitting TRBD2. Per the germline V gene, CDR1 is MNHNS and CDR2 is SASEGT. V gave up 8 bases and J gave up 6 bases; unmatched junction bases: 11. This CDR3 comprises 14 residues. CDR3 region: CASADAGVGDTQYF. The CDR3 DNA reads as TGTGCCAGCGCAGATGCGGGGGTCGGGGATACGCAGTATTTT.

The V call is TRBV2, the J call TRBJ2-4; D gene uncertain. The V gene's germline CDR1 is SNHLY and CDR2 FYNNEI. V lost 8 bases, J lost 0 bases, and 8 bases lay in between. The CDR3 sequence is 13 residues long. As DNA, the CDR3 is TGTGCCAGCGCGGTTATAGCCAAAAACATTCAGTACTTC. It translates to CASAVIAKNIQYF.

The chain combines TRBV18 with TRBJ2-2; TRBD1 aligns across 7 bases. The CDR3 loop spans 18 amino acids. The ends lost 6 bases at V and 3 bases at J; junction bases unmatched: 16. Germline V CDR1 and CDR2: KGHSH, LQKENI. The CDR3 is CASSVFGTASLDTGELFF. The CDR3 bases are TGTGCCAGCTCGGTTTTCGGGACAGCGTCTTTAGACACCGGGGAGCTGTTTTTT.

The chain recombines TRBV15 with TRBJ1-6; 7 bases are shared with TRBD1. CDR1 is LNHNV, CDR2 YYDKDF, per germline (reference sequence). The CDR3 is 17 amino acids. V was pared by 2 bases and J by 0 bases, with 4 bases of the junction left unmatched. CDR3: CATSRPGQSSYNSPLHF. As DNA, the CDR3 is TGTGCCACCAGCAGACCGGGACAGAGCTCCTATAATTCACCCCTCCACTTT.

The V call is TRBV2, the J call TRBJ1-4; TRBD1 matches 8 bases. The junction had 2 bases not matched to a gene; V was cut back by 8 bases and J by 3 bases. The CDR3 loop spans 13 amino acids. Germline CDR1 is SNHLY and CDR2 is FYNNEI. The CDR3 protein is CASARGPNEKLFF. CDR3 in DNA: TGTGCCAGCGCCAGGGGGCCTAATGAAAAACTGTTTTTT.

The rearrangement links TRBV5-8 to TRBJ2-3, with 13 bases that match TRBD2. The CDR3 extends over 19 amino acids. Germline V gives CDR1 SGHTS, CDR2 YDEGEE. J gave up 6 bases and V 3 bases, and 16 bases lay outside the gene matches. Written as DNA, the CDR3 is TGTGCCAGCAGCTCGGCTACACCGGGACTAGCGGGGTTCACGGATACGCAGTATTTT. This gives the protein CASSSATPGLAGFTDTQYF.

V and J are TRBV5-1 and TRBJ1-2; 7 nucleotides align to TRBD1. V shed 3 bases and J 5 bases; nucleotides not matched to a gene: 4. The CDR3 is 13 residues long. The germline V gene has CDR1 SGHRS and CDR2 YFSETQ. The CDR3 here is CASSSTGEYGYTF. In nucleotides, the CDR3 is TGCGCCAGCAGCTCTACAGGGGAATATGGCTACACCTTC.

V gene TRBV29-1 combines with J gene TRBJ2-2; D gene unclear. V lost 4 bases to trimming and J lost 6 bases, with 9 bases between them. Germline lookup yields CDR1 SQVTM and CDR2 ANQGSEA. The CDR3 sequence is 12 residues long. The DNA of the CDR3 is TGCAGCGTTGGGCGGCCCTCCGGGGAGCTGTTTTTT. Translated: CSVGRPSGELFF.

The V gene is TRBV7-3, the J gene TRBJ1-2, with 7 bases matching TRBD1. Germline lookup yields CDR1 SGHTA and CDR2 FQGTGA. Germline trimming cut 1 base from V and 1 base from J; bases unmatched to any gene: 3. The CDR3 has 15 residues. This CDR3 is CASSLKAGGNYGYTF. For the CDR3, the DNA is TGTGCCAGCAGCTTAAAAGCAGGGGGTAACTATGGCTACACCTTC.